This is a list of T cell receptor beta chains from one sample in a study of blood T cell repertoires in COVID-19. Using immunoSEQ multiplex PCR, the repertoire was profiled, and TCRdb retains in-frame clones only, with some absent. Found here are approximately 270,000 clones, around 86% of them singletons; the top ten hold about 8.8%. The source material was peripheral blood. The source is a man aged 35 to 55 with active or convalescent COVID-19. CDR3s include the opening cysteine and the closing phenylalanine or tryptophan. The D gene is left open where the match is weak. Clone size is not always given. Where it is, it says once, few, many or a class for expanded clones.

length,D,size,J,V,CDR3,DNA
15,-,-,TRBJ1-6,TRBV4-1,CASSQGQSGNSPLHF,TGCGCCAGCAGCCAAGGACAGTCGGGTAATTCACCCCTCCACTTT
14,TRBD1,-,TRBJ2-1,TRBV9,CASSDKYRGYEQFF,TGTGCCAGCAGCGACAAATACAGGGGCTATGAGCAGTTCTTC
18,TRBD1,-,TRBJ1-3,TRBV3-1/TRBV3-2,CASSHDLWTGVKGNTIYF,TGTGCCAGCAGCCACGATTTGTGGACAGGGGTAAAAGGAAACACCATATATTTT
15,TRBD1,once,TRBJ1-6,TRBV5-1,CASSPGQGMWSPLHF,TGCGCCAGCAGCCCCGGACAGGGAATGTGGTCACCCCTCCACTTT
12,-,-,TRBJ2-7,TRBV19,CASSAGFNEQYF,TGTGCCAGTAGTGCAGGGTTCAACGAGCAGTACTTC
15,TRBD1,-,TRBJ1-5,TRBV11-2,CASSLGRGLNQPQHF,TGTGCCAGCAGCTTAGGCAGGGGGCTCAATCAGCCCCAGCATTTT
15,TRBD1,-,TRBJ1-1,TRBV6-5,CASSHPRGRDTEAFF,TGTGCCAGCAGTCACCCCAGGGGGCGGGACACTGAAGCTTTCTTT
15,TRBD2,few,TRBJ2-1,TRBV27,CASSLRGSGYNEQFF,TGTGCCAGCAGTTTACGCGGGAGTGGGTACAATGAGCAGTTCTTC
16,-,-,TRBJ1-4,TRBV18,CASSPRGGATNEKLFF,TGTGCCAGCTCACCACGAGGGGGTGCGACTAATGAAAAACTGTTTTTT
15,-,-,TRBJ1-5,TRBV18,CASSPSQGSNQPQHF,TGTGCCAGCTCACCATCTCAGGGTAGCAATCAGCCCCAGCATTTT
20,TRBD2,-,TRBJ2-3,TRBV7-2,CASSLAGVRLAGGLSDTQYF,TGTGCCAGCAGCTTAGCGGGGGTTCGGCTAGCGGGAGGGCTTTCAGATACGCAGTATTTT
13,TRBD1,-,TRBJ1-6,TRBV5-1,CASSSDRGPPLHF,TGCGCCAGCAGCTCGGACAGGGGTCCACCCCTCCACTTT
15,TRBD2,-,TRBJ2-2,TRBV5-1,CASRSSGTSSGELFF,TGCGCCAGCAGATCTAGCGGGACGAGTTCCGGGGAGCTGTTTTTT
16,-,-,TRBJ2-3,TRBV7-3,CASSLTGQGTGGTQYF,TGTGCCAGCAGCTTAACTGGCCAGGGGACCGGCGGTACGCAGTATTTT
16,-,-,TRBJ2-1,TRBV11-2,CASSPARGRGYNEQFF,TGTGCCAGCAGCCCTGCTCGGGGAAGGGGGTACAATGAGCAGTTCTTC
14,-,few,TRBJ1-1,TRBV30,CAWSRKGGSTEAFF,TGTGCCTGGAGTCGAAAGGGGGGGAGCACTGAAGCTTTCTTT
16,TRBD1,-,TRBJ1-2,TRBV14,CASSQVPTGHTYGYTF,TGTGCCAGCAGCCAAGTTCCGACAGGGCACACCTATGGCTACACCTTC
16,-,-,TRBJ1-4,TRBV29-1,CSVEDLDTPTNEKLFF,TGCAGCGTTGAAGATCTCGACACTCCAACTAATGAAAAACTGTTTTTT
14,TRBD2,-,TRBJ2-2,TRBV6-5,CASSYGGGTGELFF,TGTGCCAGCAGTTACGGGGGGGGCACCGGGGAGCTGTTTTTT
18,-,-,TRBJ2-3,TRBV21-1,CASSKGGTLADGTDTQYF,TGTGCCAGCAGCAAAGGGGGGACGCTAGCGGATGGAACAGATACGCAGTATTTT
16,TRBD2,-,TRBJ2-5,TRBV6-2/TRBV6-3,CASSYSAGGPLETQYF,TGTGCCAGCAGTTACTCTGCGGGGGGGCCCCTGGAGACCCAGTACTTC
15,TRBD1,-,TRBJ2-7,TRBV24-1,CATSDRTGGAYEQYF,TGTGCCACCAGTGACCGGACAGGGGGCGCCTACGAGCAGTACTTC
13,-,few,TRBJ2-1,TRBV6-1,CASSESPPDEQFF,TGTGCCAGCAGTGAATCTCCCCCAGATGAGCAGTTCTTC
13,-,-,TRBJ2-7,TRBV1,CTSSQDSSYEQYF,TGCACCAGCAGCCAAGATAGTAGCTACGAGCAGTACTTC
13,TRBD1,-,TRBJ2-3,TRBV6-4,CASGDSYTDTQYF,TGTGCCAGCGGGGACAGCTACACAGATACGCAGTATTTT
18,TRBD1,-,TRBJ2-7,TRBV5-6,CASSPLGQGGSRSYEQYF,TGTGCCAGCAGCCCTTTGGGACAGGGGGGATCAAGGTCCTACGAGCAGTACTTC
12,-,once,TRBJ2-7,TRBV29-1,CSAGEGLGEQYF,TGCAGCGCCGGTGAGGGACTTGGCGAGCAGTACTTC
15,-,-,TRBJ1-6,TRBV18,CASSPRDTRNSPLHF,TGTGCCAGCTCACCACGTGACACGAGAAATTCACCCCTCCACTTT
14,-,-,TRBJ1-1,TRBV5-4,CASSLGGLVTEAFF,TGTGCCAGCAGCTTGGGGGGGCTTGTGACTGAAGCTTTCTTT
14,TRBD1,few,TRBJ2-3,TRBV7-9,CASSPGQTTDTQYF,TGTGCCAGCAGCCCGGGACAGACAACAGATACGCAGTATTTT
17,-,-,TRBJ1-6,TRBV21-1,CASSWDRGSSYNSPLHF,TGTGCCAGCAGCTGGGACAGGGGGAGCTCCTATAATTCACCCCTCCACTTT